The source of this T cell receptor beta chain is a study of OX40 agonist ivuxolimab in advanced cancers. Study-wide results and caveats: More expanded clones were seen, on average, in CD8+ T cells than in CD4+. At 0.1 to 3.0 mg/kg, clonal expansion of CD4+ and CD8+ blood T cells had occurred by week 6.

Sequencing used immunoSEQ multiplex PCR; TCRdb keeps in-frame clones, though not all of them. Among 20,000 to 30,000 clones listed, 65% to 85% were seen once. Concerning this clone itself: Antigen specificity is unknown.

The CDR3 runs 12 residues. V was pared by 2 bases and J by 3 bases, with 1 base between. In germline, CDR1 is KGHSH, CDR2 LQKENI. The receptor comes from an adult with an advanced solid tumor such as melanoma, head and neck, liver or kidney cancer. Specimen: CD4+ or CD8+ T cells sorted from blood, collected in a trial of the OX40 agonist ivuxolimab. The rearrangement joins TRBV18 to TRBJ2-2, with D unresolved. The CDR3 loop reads CASSPDTGELFF. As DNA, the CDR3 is TGTGCCAGCTCACCAGACACCGGGGAGCTGTTTTTT.